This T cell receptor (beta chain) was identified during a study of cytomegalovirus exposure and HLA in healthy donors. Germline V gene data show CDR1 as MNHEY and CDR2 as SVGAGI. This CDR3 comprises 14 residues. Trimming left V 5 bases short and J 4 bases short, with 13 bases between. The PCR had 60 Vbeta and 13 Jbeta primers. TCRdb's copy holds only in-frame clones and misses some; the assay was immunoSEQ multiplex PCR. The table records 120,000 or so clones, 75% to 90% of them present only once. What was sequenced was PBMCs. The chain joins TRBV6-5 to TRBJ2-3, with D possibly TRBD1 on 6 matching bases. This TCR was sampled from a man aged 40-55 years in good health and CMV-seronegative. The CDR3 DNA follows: TGTGCCAGCAGTAGGCAGGGGCGCGCAGATACGCAGTATTTT. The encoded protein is CASSRQGRADTQYF.